The T cell receptor beta chain under discussion was sequenced for a study of cytomegalovirus exposure and HLA in healthy donors. This CDR3 contains 17 residues. Germline CDR1 SGHRS, CDR2 YFSETQ. The V end lost 4 bases, the J end lost 4 bases, and 23 bases lay between the germline ends. In the PCR, 60 Vbeta and 13 Jbeta primers were used. Profiled with immunoSEQ multiplex PCR; TCRdb holds only in-frame clones, not every one. The sample consists of roughly 140,000 clones, 75% to 90% of them appearing once. This receptor was identified in a female donor in good health and CMV-seronegative. The chain combines TRBV5-1 with TRBJ1-1; D might be TRBD1 (5 bases). Sequencing input: PBMCs. The CDR3 DNA follows: TGCGCCAGCAGCCTAGGACATACCGGGACTCAATTCACTGAAGCTTTCTTT. The encoded protein is CASSLGHTGTQFTEAFF.